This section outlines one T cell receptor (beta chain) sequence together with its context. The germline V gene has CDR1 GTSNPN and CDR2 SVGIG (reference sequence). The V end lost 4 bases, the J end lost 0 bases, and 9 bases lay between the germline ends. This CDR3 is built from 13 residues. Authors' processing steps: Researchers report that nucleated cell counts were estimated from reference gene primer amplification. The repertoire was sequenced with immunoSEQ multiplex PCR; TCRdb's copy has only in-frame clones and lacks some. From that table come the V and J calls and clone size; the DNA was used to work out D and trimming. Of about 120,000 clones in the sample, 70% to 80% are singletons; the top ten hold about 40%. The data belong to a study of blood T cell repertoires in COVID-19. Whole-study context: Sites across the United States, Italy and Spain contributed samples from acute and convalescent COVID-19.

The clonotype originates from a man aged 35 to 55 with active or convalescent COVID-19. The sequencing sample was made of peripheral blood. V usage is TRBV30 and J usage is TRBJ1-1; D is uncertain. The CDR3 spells CAWTQYMNTEAFF. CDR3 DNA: TGTGCCTGGACACAATACATGAACACTGAAGCTTTCTTT.